A single sample gave rise to the 10 T cell receptor beta chains below, sequenced in a study of cytomegalovirus exposure and HLA in healthy donors. PCR used 60 Vbeta primers and 13 Jbeta primers. Here immunoSEQ multiplex PCR was the method, and the copy in TCRdb shows in-frame clones only, minus some. Among about 210,000 clones listed, over 75% were seen once. What was sequenced was PBMCs. These TCRs come from a male donor in good health and CMV-seronegative.

The chain recombines TRBV28 with TRBJ2-5, with D perhaps TRBD2 (5 bases). Germline loops: CDR1 MDHEN, CDR2 SYDVKM. V dropped 3 bases and J dropped 1 base, with 15 bases sitting between them. This CDR3 spans 16 amino acids. CDR3 residues: CASSFSRGYLQETQYF. The CDR3 DNA reads as TGTGCCAGCAGTTTTTCCCGGGGATACCTCCAAGAGACCCAGTACTTC. Filled out from reference TRBV28 and TRBJ2-5, the complete variable domain reads DVKVTQSSRYLVKRTGEKVFLECVQDMDHENMFWYRQDPGLGLRLIYFSYDVKMKEKGDIPEGYSVSREKKERFSLILESASTNQTSMYLCASSFSRGYLQETQYFGPGTRLLVL.

J is TRBJ1-6 and V is TRBV27; TRBD1 aligns across 9 bases. The CDR3 sequence is 15 residues long. V was clipped by 5 bases and J by 10 bases; unmatched bases: 9. The germline V gene has CDR1 MNHEY and CDR2 SMNVEV (reference sequence). CDR3 region: CASSAPGQGTSPLHF. DNA for the CDR3: TGTGCCAGCAGTGCCCCGGGACAGGGAACCTCACCCCTCCACTTT.

This clone occurred once. The rearrangement uses TRBV5-4 and TRBJ2-5; 10 bases are shared with TRBD1. This CDR3 has 16 amino acids. Per germline, CDR1 SGHNT and CDR2 YYREEE (reference sequence). Unmatched junction bases numbered 8, after V lost 2 bases and J lost 4 bases. CDR3 nucleotides: TGTGCCAGCAGCTTCCTAGGACAGGGGGTCCTAGAGACCCAGTACTTC. Its translation: CASSFLGQGVLETQYF.

The genes are TRBV9 and TRBJ2-1; no firm D call. The V end lost 0 bases, the J end lost 7 bases, and 8 bases lay between the germline ends. Per the germline V gene, CDR1 is SGDLS and CDR2 is YYNGEE. The CDR3 loop spans 13 amino acids. For the CDR3, the DNA is TGTGCCAGCAGCGTAGACCAGGCGAATGAGCAGTTCTTC. This encodes CASSVDQANEQFF.

V and J are TRBV6-6 and TRBJ2-1; 11 nucleotides align to TRBD2. CDR1 is MNHNY, CDR2 SVGAGI, per germline (reference sequence). V was pared by 6 bases and J by 3 bases, with 1 base of the junction left unmatched. The CDR3 extends over 14 amino acids. The CDR3 DNA is TGTGCCAGCAGAGGGACTAGCGGCTACAATGAGCAGTTCTTC. It specifies CASRGTSGYNEQFF.

The chain joins TRBV27 to TRBJ2-1; tentatively, D is TRBD2 (5 bases). Looked up from germline, CDR1 is MNHEY and CDR2 is SMNVEV (reference sequence). The length of the CDR3 is 18 residues. V was cut by 7 bases and J by 3 bases, with 25 bases left in between. The CDR3: CASKSVVERSLLYNEQFF. CDR3 DNA sequence: TGTGCCAGCAAGTCTGTTGTGGAGCGGTCCTTACTCTACAATGAGCAGTTCTTC.

The chain recombines TRBV11-2 with TRBJ1-5; 7 bases are shared with TRBD1. V lost 5 bases to trimming and J lost 3 bases; unmatched junction nucleotides: 10. The CDR3 is 16 amino acids. Germline V CDR1 and CDR2: SGHAT, FQNNGV. The CDR3, as DNA: TGTGCCAGCAGCCCCAAAATAGGGGGCCTCAATCAGCCCCAGCATTTT. Protein sequence: CASSPKIGGLNQPQHF.

V and J are TRBV7-2 and TRBJ1-1, with 9 bases lining up with TRBD1. V lost 2 bases and J lost 1; bases outside the gene matches: 5. Germline assignment: CDR1 SGHTA and CDR2 FQGNSA. This CDR3 has 16 residues. CDR3 DNA: TGTGCCAGCAGCTTAAGTGGACAGGGGTGGAACACTGAAGCTTTCTTT. Translating it yields CASSLSGQGWNTEAFF.

The V gene is TRBV27, the J gene TRBJ2-1, with D uncertain. Germline CDR1 reads MNHEY; CDR2 reads SMNVEV (reference sequence). The CDR3 runs 16 residues. V was trimmed by 1 base and J by 4 bases, leaving 14 bases between them. The CDR3 bases are TGTGCCAGCAGTTTATACCTACAGCCCGTATACAATGAGCAGTTCTTC. It specifies CASSLYLQPVYNEQFF.

This clone was seen a few times. The chain is built from TRBV7-9 and TRBJ2-1; D possibly corresponds to TRBD1 (6 bases). The CDR3 length is 14 residues. V shed 1 base and J shed 7 bases, with 11 bases lying between them. Germline CDR1 reads SEHNR; CDR2 reads FQNEAQ (reference sequence). Here the CDR3 reads CASSLVGQLNEQFF. For the CDR3, the DNA is TGTGCCAGCAGCTTAGTGGGACAATTAAATGAGCAGTTCTTC.